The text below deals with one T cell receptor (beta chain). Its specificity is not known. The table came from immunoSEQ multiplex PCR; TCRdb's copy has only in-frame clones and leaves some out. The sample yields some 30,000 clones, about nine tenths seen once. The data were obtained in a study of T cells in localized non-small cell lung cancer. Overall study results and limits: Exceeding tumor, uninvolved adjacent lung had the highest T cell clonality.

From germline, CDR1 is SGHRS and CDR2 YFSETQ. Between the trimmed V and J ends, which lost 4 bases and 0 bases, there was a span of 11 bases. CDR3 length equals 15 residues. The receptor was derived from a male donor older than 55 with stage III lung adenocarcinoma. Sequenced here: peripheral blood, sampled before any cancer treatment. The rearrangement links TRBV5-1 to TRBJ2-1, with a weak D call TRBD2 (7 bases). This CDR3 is CASSTGGLSYNEQFF. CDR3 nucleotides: TGCGCCAGCAGCACGGGGGGCCTCTCCTACAATGAGCAGTTCTTC.